Following are 17 T cell receptor beta chains from one sample sequenced in a study of blood T cell repertoires in COVID-19. Using immunoSEQ multiplex PCR, the repertoire was profiled, and TCRdb retains in-frame clones only, with some absent. The sample includes under 150,000 clones, roughly 81% of them seen just once. The sequencing input was peripheral blood. The receptors stem from a man aged 35 to 55 with acute or convalescent COVID-19.

This clone has only one observation. This sequence joins TRBV28 and TRBJ2-1; 11 bases fit TRBD2. The trim removed 6 bases at V and 11 bases at J, leaving 18 bases unmatched. The CDR3 is 17 residues long. Germline lookup yields CDR1 MDHEN and CDR2 SYDVKM. The CDR3 protein is CASSLSTLAGGFNKQFF. CDR3 DNA: TGTGCCAGCAGCCTTTCTACCTTAGCGGGGGGGTTTAATAAGCAGTTCTTC.

The rearrangement joins TRBV3-1 (or the pseudogene TRBV3-2) to TRBJ2-7; D ambiguous. The V end was cut by 0 bases, the J end by 2 bases, with 14 bases between. Germline V lookup: CDR1 LGHDT, CDR2 YNNKEL (reference sequence). CDR3 length: 16 residues. In nucleotides, the CDR3 is TGTGCCAGCAGCCAAGAAATAGTATTTACCGCCTACGAGCAGTACTTC. Its protein product is CASSQEIVFTAYEQYF.

This CDR3 is CASRDIYGYTF. The CDR3 region has the DNA TGTGCCAGCAGGGACATCTATGGCTACACCTTC. The J gene is TRBJ1-2, the V gene TRBV6-5, with a possible D match to TRBD1 (5 bases). V lost 6 bases, J lost 4 bases, and 6 bases lay in between. The CDR3 is made up of 11 amino acids. The germline CDR1 and CDR2 sequences are MNHEY and SVGAGI.

CDR3 sequence reads: CASSAHMTGRCVETQYF. CDR3 DNA: TGTGCCAGCAGCGCCCACATGACAGGGAGGTGTGTGGAGACCCAGTACTTC. The chain is built from TRBV21-1 and TRBJ2-5; whether TRBD1, the table's D call, matches the DNA was not checked. TRBV21-1 is a pseudogene locus. The CDR3 totals 17 residues.

The rearrangement links TRBV19 to TRBJ2-2; TRBD1 matches 7 bases. The V gene end was trimmed by 8 bases and the J gene end by 3 bases; junction bases not matched to a gene: 6. Per germline, CDR1 LNHDA and CDR2 SQIVND (reference sequence). This CDR3 is built from 14 residues. The CDR3 is CASQRQGDTGELFF. DNA for the CDR3: TGTGCCAGTCAAAGGCAGGGGGACACCGGGGAGCTGTTTTTT.

Within the sample, this clone is medium-sized. This chain connects TRBV6-1 to TRBJ2-7; D possibly corresponds to TRBD1 (5 bases). The CDR3 totals 14 residues. Germline lookup yields CDR1 MNHNS and CDR2 SASEGT. V was trimmed by 0 bases and J by 0 bases, leaving 6 bases between them. In DNA form, the CDR3 reads TGTGCCAGCAGTGAAGCAGGGGCCTCCTACGAGCAGTACTTC. Translating it yields CASSEAGASYEQYF.

The gene calls are TRBV5-1 and TRBJ1-6, with a possible D match to TRBD1 (6 bases). This CDR3 has 14 residues. Trimming cost V 2 bases and J 7 bases, with 10 bases left between them. The germline gives CDR1 SGHRS, CDR2 YFSETQ. The CDR3 coding sequence is TGCGCCAGCAGCTTAGGACAGCTAAATTCACCCCTCCACTTT. Translation: CASSLGQLNSPLHF.

The J gene is TRBJ2-7, the V gene TRBV4-1, with 7 bases aligning to TRBD1. Trimming removed 0 bases from V and 2 bases from J; junction bases left unmatched: 4. CDR1 and CDR2 from the germline V gene are MGHRA and YSYEKL. The CDR3 totals 15 residues. The CDR3 loop is CASSQDGQGAYEQYF. As DNA, the CDR3 is TGCGCCAGCAGCCAAGATGGGCAGGGGGCCTACGAGCAGTACTTC.

This chain links TRBV6-1 with TRBJ2-7; weak D call: TRBD2 (5 bases). In germline, CDR1 is MNHNS, CDR2 SASEGT. This CDR3 spans 14 amino acids. Trimming removed 0 bases from V and 0 bases from J, with 6 bases in between. The CDR3, as DNA: TGTGCCAGCAGTGAAGCCGGGATCTCCTACGAGCAGTACTTC. Protein product: CASSEAGISYEQYF.

This clone showed up just once. This chain uses TRBV30 with TRBJ2-5, with a tentative D call TRBD1 (5 bases). V was trimmed by 2 bases and J by 5 bases, leaving 12 bases between them. The CDR3 runs to 13 residues. The germline V gene encodes CDR1 GTSNPN and CDR2 SVGIG (reference sequence). In DNA form, the CDR3 reads TGTGCCTGGAGTCAGGGTAATTCTGAGACCCAGTACTTC. Its translation is CAWSQGNSETQYF.

The chain has TRBV3-1 (or the pseudogene TRBV3-2) and TRBJ1-6; a weak D match, TRBD1 (5 bases). V was clipped by 4 bases and J by 6 bases, with 16 bases between them. The CDR3 has 16 amino acids. Germline lookup yields CDR1 LGHDT and CDR2 YNNKEL (reference sequence). CDR3: CASSRRQTQTNSPLHF. The CDR3 DNA reads TGTGCCAGCAGCCGCCGACAGACCCAAACTAATTCACCCCTCCACTTT.

The rearrangement links TRBV29-1 to TRBJ2-1; 8 positions match TRBD2. Germline V gives CDR1 SQVTM, CDR2 ANQGSEA. The trim removed 5 bases at V and 0 bases at J, leaving 6 bases unmatched. The CDR3 runs 15 residues. The CDR3 nucleotides are TGCAGCGTTTCGGGACTAGGGAACTCCTACAATGAGCAGTTCTTC. Translated, it gives CSVSGLGNSYNEQFF.

The chain has TRBV7-3 and TRBJ2-3, with TRBD2 matching over 12 bases. The CDR3 runs 16 residues. Trimming cost V 4 bases and J 5 bases; bases outside gene matches: 7. From germline, CDR1 is SGHTA and CDR2 FQGTGA. The chain's CDR3 is CASSSGLAGRRDTQYF. The DNA of the CDR3 is TGTGCCAGCAGCTCAGGACTAGCGGGGCGTCGAGATACGCAGTATTTT.

CDR3 DNA sequence: TGTGCCAGCAGCTATTCGTTTTCAACTAATGAAAAACTGTTTTTT. Amino acid sequence: CASSYSFSTNEKLFF. The V call is TRBV11-2, the J call TRBJ1-4; no clear D gene. V was cut by 4 bases and J by 0 bases, with 9 bases left in between. CDR1 and CDR2 from the germline V gene are SGHAT and FQNNGV. The CDR3 is made up of 15 amino acids.

This chain uses TRBV6-4 with TRBJ2-3; TRBD2 aligns across 10 bases. Germline CDR1 and CDR2: MRHNA and SNTAGT. J gave up 1 base and V 6 bases, and 10 bases lay outside the gene matches. The CDR3 spans 17 residues. This CDR3 is CASSATPTSGRTDTQYF. In nucleotides, the CDR3 is TGTGCCAGCAGCGCAACCCCGACTAGCGGGCGCACAGATACGCAGTATTTT.

As regards this clone: One end of the junction does not line up with germline, which may come from a read error. The chain employs TRBV6-6 and TRBJ1-2; TRBD1 aligns across 7 bases. Germline V gene sequence: CDR1 MNHNY, CDR2 SVGAGI (reference sequence). There are 15 residues in the CDR3. The CDR3 sequence is CASSNSNRGGYGYTF. CDR3 bases: TGTGCCAGCAGTAACTCGAACAGGGGTGGCTATGGCTACACCTTC.

J is TRBJ1-2 and V is TRBV19; 11 positions match TRBD1. The germline gives CDR1 LNHDA, CDR2 SQIVND (reference sequence). Trimming at V came to 7 bases and at J to 2 bases, leaving 3 bases not matched to a gene. There are 14 residues in the CDR3. The DNA for the CDR3 is TGTGCCAGTAAAGGACAGGGGGCAAACTATGGCTACACCTTC. Translation: CASKGQGANYGYTF.